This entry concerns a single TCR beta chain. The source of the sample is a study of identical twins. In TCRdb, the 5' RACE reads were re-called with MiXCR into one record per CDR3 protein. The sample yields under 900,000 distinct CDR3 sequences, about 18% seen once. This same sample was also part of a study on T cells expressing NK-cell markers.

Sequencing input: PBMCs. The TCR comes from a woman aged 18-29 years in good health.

The chain's CDR3 is CASSWGTSGLPTYEQYF. The CDR3 nucleotides are TGTGCCAGCAGTTGGGGGACTAGCGGGCTCCCAACCTACGAGCAGTACTTC. V gene TRBV27 combines with J gene TRBJ2-7; 12 bases match TRBD2. V lost 4 bases and J lost 2; bases outside the gene matches: 9. This CDR3 contains 17 residues. In germline, CDR1 is MNHEY, CDR2 SMNVEV (reference sequence).